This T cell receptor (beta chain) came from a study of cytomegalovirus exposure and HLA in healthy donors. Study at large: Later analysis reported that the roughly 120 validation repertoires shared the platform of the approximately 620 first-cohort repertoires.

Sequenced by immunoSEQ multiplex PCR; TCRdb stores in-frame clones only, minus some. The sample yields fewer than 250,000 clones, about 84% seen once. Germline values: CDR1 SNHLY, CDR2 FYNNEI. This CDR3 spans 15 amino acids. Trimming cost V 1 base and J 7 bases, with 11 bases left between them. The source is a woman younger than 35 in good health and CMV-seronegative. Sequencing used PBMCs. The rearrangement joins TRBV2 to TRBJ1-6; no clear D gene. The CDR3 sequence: CASSEDASRNSPLHF. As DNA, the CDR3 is TGTGCCAGCAGTGAAGACGCTTCTAGGAATTCACCCCTCCACTTT.